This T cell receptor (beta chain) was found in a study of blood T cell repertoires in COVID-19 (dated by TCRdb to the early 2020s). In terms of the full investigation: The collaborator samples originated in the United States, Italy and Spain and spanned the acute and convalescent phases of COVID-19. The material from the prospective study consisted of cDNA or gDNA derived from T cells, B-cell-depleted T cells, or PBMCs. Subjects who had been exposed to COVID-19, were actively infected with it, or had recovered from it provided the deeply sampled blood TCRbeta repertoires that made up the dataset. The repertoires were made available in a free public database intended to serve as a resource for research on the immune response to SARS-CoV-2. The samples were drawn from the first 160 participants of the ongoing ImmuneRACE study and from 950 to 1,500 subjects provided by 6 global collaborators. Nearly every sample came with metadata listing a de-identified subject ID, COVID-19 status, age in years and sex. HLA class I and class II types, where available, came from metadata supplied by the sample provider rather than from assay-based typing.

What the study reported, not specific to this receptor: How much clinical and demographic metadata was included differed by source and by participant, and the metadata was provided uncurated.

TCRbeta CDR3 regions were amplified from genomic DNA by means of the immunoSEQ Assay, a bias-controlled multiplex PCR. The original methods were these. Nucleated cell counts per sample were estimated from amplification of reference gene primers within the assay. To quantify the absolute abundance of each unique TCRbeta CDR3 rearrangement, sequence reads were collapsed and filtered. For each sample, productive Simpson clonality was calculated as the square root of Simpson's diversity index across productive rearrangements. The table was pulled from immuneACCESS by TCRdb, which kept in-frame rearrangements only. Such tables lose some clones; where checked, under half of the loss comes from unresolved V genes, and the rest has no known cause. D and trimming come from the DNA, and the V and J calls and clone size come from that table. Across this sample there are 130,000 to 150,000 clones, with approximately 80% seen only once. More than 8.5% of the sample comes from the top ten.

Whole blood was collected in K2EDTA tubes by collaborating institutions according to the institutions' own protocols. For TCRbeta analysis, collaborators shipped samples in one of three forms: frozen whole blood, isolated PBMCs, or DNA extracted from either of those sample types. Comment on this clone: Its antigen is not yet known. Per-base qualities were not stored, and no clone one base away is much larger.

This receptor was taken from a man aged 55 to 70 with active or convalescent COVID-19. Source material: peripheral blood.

The nucleotides read TGTGCCAGTAGCCCACGCGGGGAAGAGACCCAGTACTTC. This yields the protein CASSPRGEETQYF. This sequence uses TRBV19 and TRBJ2-5; TRBD2 is possibly the D segment (6 matching bases). The CDR3 sequence holds 13 residues, the cysteine and phenylalanine included. Of the read, only the CDR3 DNA is kept; its 39 bases are in frame from base 1. V and J lose 6 bases and 3 bases, and a span of 11 bases separates them. CDR1 LNHDA and CDR2 SQIVND are derived from the germline V gene (reference sequence).